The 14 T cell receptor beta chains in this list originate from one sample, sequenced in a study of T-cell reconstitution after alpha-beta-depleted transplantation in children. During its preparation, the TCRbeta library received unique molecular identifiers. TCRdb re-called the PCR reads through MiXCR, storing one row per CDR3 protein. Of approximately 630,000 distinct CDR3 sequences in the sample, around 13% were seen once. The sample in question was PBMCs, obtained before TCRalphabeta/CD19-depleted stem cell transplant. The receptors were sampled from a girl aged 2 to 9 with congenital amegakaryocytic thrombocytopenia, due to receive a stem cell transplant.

DNA of the CDR3: TGTGCCACCAGTGATCAACAGGGAAACCAGTACTTC. Translating gives CATSDQQGNQYF. The rearrangement links TRBV24-1 to TRBJ2-5; possible D gene TRBD1, 6 bases. The CDR3 has 12 residues. The V and J ends lost 3 bases and 10 bases respectively, with 11 bases between them. Germline V gene sequence: CDR1 KGHDR, CDR2 SFDVKD.

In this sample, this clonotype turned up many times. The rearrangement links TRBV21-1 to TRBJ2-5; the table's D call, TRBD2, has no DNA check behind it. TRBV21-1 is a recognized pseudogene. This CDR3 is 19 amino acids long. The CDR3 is CASSKEGLAGGPEQETQYF. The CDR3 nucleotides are TGTGCCAGCAGCAAAGAAGGGCTAGCGGGAGGTCCGGAACAAGAGACCCAGTACTTC.

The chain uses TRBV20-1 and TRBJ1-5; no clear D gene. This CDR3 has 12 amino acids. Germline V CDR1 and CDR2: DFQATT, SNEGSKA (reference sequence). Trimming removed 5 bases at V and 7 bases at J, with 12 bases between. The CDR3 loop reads CSAYRGEQPQHF. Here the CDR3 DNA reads TGCAGTGCTTACCGTGGGGAGCAGCCCCAGCATTTT.

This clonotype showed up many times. The CDR3: CASSPISGLAVYEQYF. The DNA of the CDR3 is TGCGCCAGCAGCCCGATTTCGGGACTAGCGGTGTACGAGCAGTACTTC. The chain employs TRBV5-1 and TRBJ2-7; TRBD2 agrees at 11 bases. CDR3 length: 16 amino acids. The trim removed 4 bases at V and 4 bases at J, leaving 10 bases unmatched. Germline V lookup: CDR1 SGHRS, CDR2 YFSETQ.

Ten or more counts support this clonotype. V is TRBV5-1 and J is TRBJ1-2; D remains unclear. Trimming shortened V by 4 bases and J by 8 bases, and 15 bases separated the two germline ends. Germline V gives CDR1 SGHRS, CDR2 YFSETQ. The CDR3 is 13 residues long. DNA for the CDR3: TGCGCCAGCAGCCTGACTGAGGAGGCGGGCTACACCTTC. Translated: CASSLTEEAGYTF.

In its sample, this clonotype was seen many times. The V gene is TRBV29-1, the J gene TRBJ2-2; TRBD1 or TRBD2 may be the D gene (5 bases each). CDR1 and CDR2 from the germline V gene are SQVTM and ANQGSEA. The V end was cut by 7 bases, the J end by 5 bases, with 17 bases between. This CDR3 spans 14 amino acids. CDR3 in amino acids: CSASGTLETGELFF. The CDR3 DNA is TGCAGCGCCTCGGGGACCCTAGAGACCGGGGAGCTGTTTTTT.

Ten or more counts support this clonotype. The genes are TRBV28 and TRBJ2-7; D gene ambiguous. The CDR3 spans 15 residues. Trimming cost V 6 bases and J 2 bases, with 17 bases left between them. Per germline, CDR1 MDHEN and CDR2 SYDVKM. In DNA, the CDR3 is TGTGCCAGCAGATCCCAAGTAGGGATCACCTACGAGCAGTACTTC. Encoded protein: CASRSQVGITYEQYF.

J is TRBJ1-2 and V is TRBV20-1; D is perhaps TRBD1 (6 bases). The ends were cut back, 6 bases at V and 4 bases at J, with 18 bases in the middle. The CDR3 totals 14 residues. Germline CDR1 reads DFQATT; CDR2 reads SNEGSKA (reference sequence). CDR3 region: CSAEGGGWGYGYTF. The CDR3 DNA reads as TGCAGTGCGGAGGGGGGGGGTTGGGGCTATGGCTACACCTTC.

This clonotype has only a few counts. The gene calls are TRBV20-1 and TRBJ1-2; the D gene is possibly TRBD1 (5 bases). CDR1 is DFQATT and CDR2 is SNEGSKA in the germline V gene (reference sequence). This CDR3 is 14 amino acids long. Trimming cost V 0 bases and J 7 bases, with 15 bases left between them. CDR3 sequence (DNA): TGCAGTGCTAGAGATTACGTTCGGGGGGGTGGCTACACCTTC. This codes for CSARDYVRGGGYTF.

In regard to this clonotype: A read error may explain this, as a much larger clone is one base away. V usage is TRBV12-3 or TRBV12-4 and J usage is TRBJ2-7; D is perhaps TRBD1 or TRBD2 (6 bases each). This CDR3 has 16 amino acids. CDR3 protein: CASSFSVGGPPYEQHF. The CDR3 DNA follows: TGTGCCAGCAGTTTTTCGGTCGGGGGCCCACCCTACGAGCAGCACTTC.

In DNA form, the CDR3 reads TGTGCCAGCAGCGAGTACCGGGACAACTACAATGAGCAGTTCTTC. Its translation: CASSEYRDNYNEQFF. The chain links TRBV7-8 to TRBJ2-1, with D possibly TRBD1 on 6 matching bases. This CDR3 region has 15 residues. Trimming cost V 5 bases and J 3 bases, with 14 bases left between them. Germline CDR1 SGHVS, CDR2 FQNEAQ.

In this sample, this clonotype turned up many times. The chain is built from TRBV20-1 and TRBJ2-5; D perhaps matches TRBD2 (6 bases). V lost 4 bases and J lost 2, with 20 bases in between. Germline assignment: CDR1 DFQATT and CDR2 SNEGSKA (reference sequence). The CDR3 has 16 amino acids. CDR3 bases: TGCAGTGCTACCGCTATAATTCTAGCGAGTCAAGAGACCCAGTACTTC. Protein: CSATAIILASQETQYF.

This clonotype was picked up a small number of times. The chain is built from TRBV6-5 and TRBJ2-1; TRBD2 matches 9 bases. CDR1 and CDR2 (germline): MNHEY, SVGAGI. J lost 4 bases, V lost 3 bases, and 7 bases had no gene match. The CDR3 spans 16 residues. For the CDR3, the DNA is TGTGCCAGCAGTTATTTAGGGCTAGCGGGGTACAATGAGCAGTTCTTC. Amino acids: CASSYLGLAGYNEQFF.

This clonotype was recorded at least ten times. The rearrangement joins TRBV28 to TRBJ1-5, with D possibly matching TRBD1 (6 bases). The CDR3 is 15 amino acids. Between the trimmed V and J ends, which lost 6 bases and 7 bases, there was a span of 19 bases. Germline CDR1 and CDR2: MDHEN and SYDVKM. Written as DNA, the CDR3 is TGTGCCAGCAGAATTACGGGGGGGGCCGGACAGCCCCAGCATTTT. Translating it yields CASRITGGAGQPQHF.